What follows is one T cell receptor beta chain and its context. The antigen remains undetermined. These data are taken from a study of blood T cells in healthy people across ages. Findings of the study overall: Diversity estimates from one million T cells were considered underestimates.

A sample-barcoded 5' primer and a J-beta primer mix were used in a second PCR of about 7 to 12 cycles. No fewer than 3 million CDR3-containing paired-end reads came from each sample. TCRdb processed the 5' RACE reads anew with MiXCR; each CDR3 protein has one entry. This table has 1.4 million or so distinct CDR3 sequences, roughly 43% appearing once. This CDR3 has 15 residues. Germline V gives CDR1 DFQATT, CDR2 SNEGSKA (reference sequence). V was pared by 6 bases and J by 7 bases, with 7 bases of the junction left unmatched. The sample was blood. V usage is TRBV20-1 and J usage is TRBJ1-6; 12 bases map to TRBD1. The receptor was isolated from a woman younger than 30 in good health. CDR3 in amino acids: CSARDRGLLNSPLHF. The CDR3 region has the DNA TGCAGTGCAAGGGACAGGGGGCTCTTAAATTCACCCCTCCACTTT.